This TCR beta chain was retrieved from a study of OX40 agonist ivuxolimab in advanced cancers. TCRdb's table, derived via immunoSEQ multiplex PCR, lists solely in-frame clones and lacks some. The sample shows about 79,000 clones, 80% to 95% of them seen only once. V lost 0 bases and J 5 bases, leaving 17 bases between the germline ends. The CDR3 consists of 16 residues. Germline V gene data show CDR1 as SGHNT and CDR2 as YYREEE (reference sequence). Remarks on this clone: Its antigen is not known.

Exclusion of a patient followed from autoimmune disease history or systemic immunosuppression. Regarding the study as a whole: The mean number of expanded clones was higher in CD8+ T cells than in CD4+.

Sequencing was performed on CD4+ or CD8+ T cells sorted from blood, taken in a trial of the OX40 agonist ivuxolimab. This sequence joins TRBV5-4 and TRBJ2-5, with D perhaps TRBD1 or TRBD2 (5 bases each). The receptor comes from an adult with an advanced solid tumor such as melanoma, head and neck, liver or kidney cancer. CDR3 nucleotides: TGTGCCAGCAGCTTGGTGGTGGGACCTACCAAGGAGACCCAGTACTTC. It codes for CASSLVVGPTKETQYF.